Sequencing of this TCR beta chain was carried out in a study of OX40 agonist ivuxolimab in advanced cancers. Study at large: Patients took ivuxolimab, an agonistic anti-OX40 (CD134) antibody. Study-wide results and caveats: Expanded peripheral T cells had an undetermined antigen specificity.

With regard to this clone: The antigen is unknown.

Only in-frame clones appear in the TCRdb table, and some are missing; sequencing was by immunoSEQ multiplex PCR. The table records tens of thousands of clones, about 90% of them present only once. Germline V lookup: CDR1 SEHNR, CDR2 FQNEAQ (reference sequence). This CDR3 is built from 13 residues. Trimming took 1 base from V and 8 from J, leaving 11 bases between them. The TCR was taken from an adult with an advanced solid tumor such as melanoma, head and neck, liver or kidney cancer. This chain uses TRBV7-9 with TRBJ1-2; no definite D call. Sample: CD4+ or CD8+ T cells sorted from blood, taken in a trial of the OX40 agonist ivuxolimab. DNA of the CDR3: TGTGCCAGCAGCTTAGGGGCCGTGTTAGGCTACACCTTC. This sequence encodes CASSLGAVLGYTF.